Each of the 19 T cell receptor beta chains below was sequenced from the same sample in a study of T cells expressing NK-cell markers. For each CDR3 protein, TCRdb gives one entry from its re-call of the 5' RACE reads, without DNA. This listing includes 200,000 to 300,000 distinct CDR3 sequences. Specimen: blood T cells: a sorted CD56 or NKG2C T cell subset, CD4+ or CD8+ T cells, or bulk PBMC T cells (not recorded which). The receptor source for this set is a man younger than 35 in good health.

The genes are TRBV6-5 and TRBJ1-5; without DNA, the TCRdb call of TRBD1 cannot be checked. The CDR3 covers 17 residues. Germline V gene lookup returns CDR1 MNHEY and CDR2 SVGAGI. The chain's CDR3 is CASSYSLGEGGNQPQHF.

The chain combines TRBV5-5 with TRBJ1-6; TCRdb picks TRBD1, but there is no DNA to check that call. The CDR3 contains 15 residues. Germline V gene sequence: CDR1 SGHKS, CDR2 YYEKEE (reference sequence). This CDR3 is CASSLQGTYNSPLHF.

The chain couples TRBV12-3 or TRBV12-4 to TRBJ1-5. This CDR3 comprises 17 residues. The CDR3 spells CASSLGRGGRGNQPQHF.

The chain couples TRBV11-1 to TRBJ2-2. CDR3 size: 15 residues. CDR1 and CDR2 (germline): SGHAT, FQDESV (reference sequence). CDR3 in amino acids: CASSFIATGTGELFF. The entire variable domain, with the rest obtained from reference TRBV11-1 and TRBJ2-2, is as follows: EAEVAQSPRYKITEKSQAVAFWCDPISGHATLYWYRQILGQGPELLVQFQDESVVDDSQLPKDRFSAERLKGVDSTLKIQPAELGDSAMYLCASSFIATGTGELFFGEGSRLTVL.

The chain employs TRBV20-1 and TRBJ2-1; the TCRdb call, TRBD2, lacks DNA for checking. CDR1 DFQATT and CDR2 SNEGSKA come from the germline V gene (reference sequence). There are 15 residues in the CDR3. This chain's CDR3 is CSAGDSGRENNEQFF.

This chain links TRBV18 with TRBJ2-5; without DNA, the TCRdb call of TRBD1 cannot be checked. The germline CDR1 and CDR2 sequences are KGHSH and LQKENI. The CDR3 spans 14 residues. The CDR3 reads CASSPTRGQETQYF. The whole variable domain, remainder taken from reference TRBV18 and TRBJ2-5, is NAGVMQNPRHLVRRRGQEARLRCSPMKGHSHVYWYRQLPEEGLKFMVYLQKENIIDESGMPKERFSAEFPKEGPSILRIQQVVRGDSAAYFCASSPTRGQETQYFGPGTRLLVL.

This chain connects TRBV24-1 to TRBJ2-1; TCRdb lists TRBD2, though no DNA is available to test this call. The CDR3 has 16 residues. Germline lookup yields CDR1 KGHDR and CDR2 SFDVKD. The CDR3 here is CATSGLAASSYNEQFF.

V is TRBV5-4 and J is TRBJ2-5; the TRBD2 assignment by TCRdb is unverifiable without DNA. The germline CDR1 and CDR2 sequences are SGHNT and YYREEE (reference sequence). This CDR3 comprises 16 residues. This chain's CDR3 is CASSLVAGGPQGTQYF. Filled out from reference TRBV5-4 and TRBJ2-5, the complete variable domain reads ETGVTQSPTHLIKTRGQQVTLRCSSQSGHNTVSWYQQALGQGPQFIFQYYREEENGRGNFPPRFSGLQFPNYSSELNVNALELDDSALYLCASSLVAGGPQGTQYFGPGTRLLVL.

The chain links TRBV12-3 or TRBV12-4 to TRBJ1-4; TCRdb designates TRBD1, a call that cannot be tested without DNA. The CDR3 has 11 residues. The CDR3 reads CASSLDRLVFF.

This sequence joins TRBV12-3 or TRBV12-4 and TRBJ1-2; TCRdb designates TRBD1, a call that cannot be tested without DNA. The CDR3 has 13 amino acids. CDR3 loop: CASSTGTDYGYTF.

The chain is built from TRBV24-1 and TRBJ2-3; with no DNA, the TCRdb D assignment of TRBD1 cannot be verified. The CDR3 loop spans 16 amino acids. Germline CDR1 and CDR2: KGHDR and SFDVKD. Here the CDR3 reads CATSDPTGGRTDTQYF.

The chain links TRBV12-3 or TRBV12-4 to TRBJ1-5. The CDR3 has 19 residues. CDR3 loop: CASSLGGYSDADANQPQHF.

The chain employs TRBV7-3 and TRBJ2-1; TCRdb selects TRBD2, and the lack of DNA leaves this call unchecked. Per the germline V gene, CDR1 is SGHTA and CDR2 is FQGTGA. This CDR3 comprises 16 residues. The CDR3 is CASSLRAGMSYNEQFF.

This chain uses TRBV14 with TRBJ2-5. This CDR3 has 14 amino acids. Germline CDR1 reads SGHDN; CDR2 reads FVKESK. This chain's CDR3 is CASSRNVLMETQYF.

The chain recombines TRBV29-1 with TRBJ2-5; TCRdb designates TRBD1, a call that cannot be tested without DNA. This CDR3 is built from 12 residues. Germline assignment: CDR1 SQVTM and CDR2 ANQGSEA. The CDR3 loop is CSHLRGTETQYF.

The J gene is TRBJ2-1, the V gene TRBV12-3 or TRBV12-4; the TCRdb call, TRBD1, lacks DNA for checking. This CDR3 is built from 14 residues. CDR3 region: CASSPPRTLKEQFF.

The genes are TRBV29-1 and TRBJ2-1; TCRdb proposes TRBD2, but this gene call is untestable without DNA. The CDR3 runs 17 residues. CDR1 and CDR2 (germline): SQVTM, ANQGSEA. The CDR3 here is CSGKLAGGRNSYNEQFF.

The chain joins TRBV6-5 to TRBJ1-5. Germline assignment: CDR1 MNHEY and CDR2 SVGAGI. CDR3 size: 15 residues. The CDR3 sequence: CASSYSRGSNQPQHF.

The chain combines TRBV7-3 with TRBJ2-7; absent DNA, TCRdb's TRBD1 call cannot be checked. Per the germline V gene, CDR1 is SGHTA and CDR2 is FQGTGA. This CDR3 has 15 residues. The CDR3 reads CASSLMGQSSYEQYF.